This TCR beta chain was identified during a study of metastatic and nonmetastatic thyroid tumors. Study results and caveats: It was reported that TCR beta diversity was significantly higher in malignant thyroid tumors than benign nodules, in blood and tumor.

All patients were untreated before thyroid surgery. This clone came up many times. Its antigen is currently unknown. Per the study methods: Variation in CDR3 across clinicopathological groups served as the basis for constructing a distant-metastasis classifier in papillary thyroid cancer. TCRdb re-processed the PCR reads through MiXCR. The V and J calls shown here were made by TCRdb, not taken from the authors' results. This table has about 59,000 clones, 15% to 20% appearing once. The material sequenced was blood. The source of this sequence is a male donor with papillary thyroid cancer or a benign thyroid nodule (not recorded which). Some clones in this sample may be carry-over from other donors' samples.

CDR3 amino acids: CASSQGAGAWETQYF. The DNA of the CDR3 is TGCGCCAGCAGCCAGGGGGCGGGGGCCTGGGAGACCCAGTACTTC. The chain is built from TRBV4-1 and TRBJ2-5; TRBD2 might be the D (7 bases). Trimming cost V 3 bases and J 5 bases, with 16 bases left between them. Germline-derived CDR1 and CDR2 are MGHRA and YSYEKL. The length of the CDR3 is 15 residues.